The rows below give T cell receptor beta chains drawn from one sample of a study of blood T cell repertoires in COVID-19. Libraries were prepared by immunoSEQ multiplex PCR; TCRdb keeps only in-frame clonotypes and omits some of them. This sample has approximately 300,000 clones; roughly 91% occur once, and the top ten carry approximately 0.84%. The source material was peripheral blood. The origin of the receptors is a man aged 25 to 45 with acute or convalescent COVID-19. CDR3s include the opening cysteine and the closing phenylalanine or tryptophan. The D gene is left open where the match is weak. Part of the rows lack a size; the others show once, few, many or a class for expanded clones.

cdr3_length: 15
v_call: TRBV18
d_call: -
clone_size: -
j_call: TRBJ2-6
cdr3_aa: CASSPTGSGANVLTF
cdr3_nt: TGTGCCAGCTCACCAACAGGTTCTGGGGCCAACGTCCTGACTTTC

cdr3_length: 20
v_call: TRBV19
d_call: TRBD2
clone_size: -
j_call: TRBJ2-2
cdr3_aa: CASNPGLYGTSGRGTGELFF
cdr3_nt: TGTGCCAGTAACCCGGGACTTTACGGGACTAGCGGGAGGGGGACCGGGGAGCTGTTTTTT

cdr3_length: 16
v_call: TRBV7-9
d_call: -
clone_size: once
j_call: TRBJ2-1
cdr3_aa: CASAPRGREYYNEQFF
cdr3_nt: TGTGCCAGCGCCCCTAGGGGTCGGGAGTACTACAATGAGCAGTTCTTC

cdr3_length: 13
v_call: TRBV10-2
d_call: -
clone_size: -
j_call: TRBJ1-5
cdr3_aa: CASSEGAWQPQHF
cdr3_nt: TGCGCCAGCAGTGAGGGGGCTTGGCAGCCCCAGCATTTT

cdr3_length: 14
v_call: TRBV19
d_call: -
clone_size: -
j_call: TRBJ1-2
cdr3_aa: CASSPLGDHYGYTF
cdr3_nt: TGTGCCAGTAGTCCCCTGGGAGACCACTATGGCTACACCTTC

cdr3_length: 11
v_call: TRBV29-1
d_call: TRBD1
clone_size: -
j_call: TRBJ1-1
cdr3_aa: CSGTGGGQAFF
cdr3_nt: TGCAGCGGGACAGGGGGCGGACAGGCTTTCTTT

cdr3_length: 15
v_call: TRBV5-4
d_call: TRBD2
clone_size: -
j_call: TRBJ2-3
cdr3_aa: CASSLSAGGTDTQYF
cdr3_nt: TGTGCCAGCAGCTTGTCTGCGGGGGGCACAGATACGCAGTATTTT

cdr3_length: 15
v_call: TRBV2
d_call: -
clone_size: -
j_call: TRBJ1-4
cdr3_aa: CASTERALTNEKLFF
cdr3_nt: TGTGCCAGCACTGAGAGGGCTCTAACTAATGAAAAACTGTTTTTT

cdr3_length: 15
v_call: TRBV7-3
d_call: -
clone_size: few
j_call: TRBJ1-2
cdr3_aa: CASSLERGGLGGYTF
cdr3_nt: TGTGCCAGCAGCTTAGAGCGGGGAGGCCTGGGGGGCTACACCTTC

cdr3_length: 14
v_call: TRBV5-4
d_call: TRBD2
clone_size: -
j_call: TRBJ2-7
cdr3_aa: CASSWGGSTYEQYF
cdr3_nt: TGTGCCAGCAGCTGGGGGGGATCGACCTACGAGCAGTACTTC

cdr3_length: 16
v_call: TRBV4-1
d_call: -
clone_size: -
j_call: TRBJ1-1
cdr3_aa: CASSQDPRQRNTEAFF
cdr3_nt: TGCGCCAGCAGCCAAGATCCGCGACAAAGGAACACTGAAGCTTTCTTT

cdr3_length: 14
v_call: TRBV19
d_call: -
clone_size: -
j_call: TRBJ1-1
cdr3_aa: CASSFPDRPTEAFF
cdr3_nt: TGTGCCAGTAGCTTTCCTGACAGACCCACTGAAGCTTTCTTT

cdr3_length: 13
v_call: TRBV29-1
d_call: TRBD2
clone_size: -
j_call: TRBJ2-7
cdr3_aa: CSVEGTRSYEQYF
cdr3_nt: TGCAGCGTTGAAGGGACTAGATCCTACGAGCAGTACTTC

cdr3_length: 17
v_call: TRBV3-1/TRBV3-2
d_call: TRBD2
clone_size: -
j_call: TRBJ2-1
cdr3_aa: CASSQKATSGSQNEQFF
cdr3_nt: TGTGCCAGCAGCCAAAAAGCGACTAGCGGGAGCCAGAATGAGCAGTTCTTC

cdr3_length: 16
v_call: TRBV14
d_call: TRBD2
clone_size: -
j_call: TRBJ2-1
cdr3_aa: CASSQASGRAGAGGFF
cdr3_nt: TGTGCCAGCAGCCAAGCAAGTGGTCGGGCGGGAGCAGGTGGGTTCTTC

cdr3_length: 13
v_call: TRBV5-1
d_call: -
clone_size: -
j_call: TRBJ1-3
cdr3_aa: CASKTGSGNTIYF
cdr3_nt: TGCGCCAGCAAGACCGGGTCGGGAAACACCATATATTTT

cdr3_length: 11
v_call: TRBV6-5
d_call: -
clone_size: -
j_call: TRBJ1-2
cdr3_aa: CASYRDYGYTF
cdr3_nt: TGTGCCTCGTACCGGGACTATGGCTACACCTTC

cdr3_length: 16
v_call: TRBV5-5
d_call: TRBD1
clone_size: -
j_call: TRBJ2-1
cdr3_aa: CASSPGQGSSYNEQFF
cdr3_nt: TGTGCCAGCAGCCCAGGACAGGGTAGCTCCTACAATGAGCAGTTCTTC

cdr3_length: 17
v_call: TRBV27
d_call: TRBD2
clone_size: once
j_call: TRBJ2-2
cdr3_aa: CASKNWLAGVNTGELFF
cdr3_nt: TGTGCCAGCAAGAATTGGCTAGCGGGGGTGAACACCGGGGAGCTGTTTTTT

cdr3_length: 14
v_call: TRBV28
d_call: -
clone_size: once
j_call: TRBJ1-5
cdr3_aa: CASSDRFDNQPQHF
cdr3_nt: TGTGCCAGCAGCGACAGGTTTGACAATCAGCCCCAGCATTTT

cdr3_length: 15
v_call: TRBV14
d_call: -
clone_size: -
j_call: TRBJ2-7
cdr3_aa: CASSRLDLSSYEQYF
cdr3_nt: TGTGCCAGCAGCCGCCTAGACCTGAGCTCCTACGAGCAGTACTTC

cdr3_length: 13
v_call: TRBV3-1/TRBV3-2
d_call: -
clone_size: -
j_call: TRBJ2-1
cdr3_aa: CASSQDRRWEQFF
cdr3_nt: TGTGCCAGCAGCCAAGATCGGCGGTGGGAGCAGTTCTTC

cdr3_length: 14
v_call: TRBV3-1/TRBV3-2
d_call: -
clone_size: -
j_call: TRBJ1-1
cdr3_aa: CASSPRSQYTEAFF
cdr3_nt: TGTGCCAGCAGCCCCCGAAGTCAGTACACTGAAGCTTTCTTT

cdr3_length: 13
v_call: TRBV6-6
d_call: -
clone_size: -
j_call: TRBJ1-4
cdr3_aa: CASSWQLLEKLFF
cdr3_nt: TGTGCCAGTTCGTGGCAGTTGTTGGAAAAACTGTTTTTT

cdr3_length: 14
v_call: TRBV4-1
d_call: -
clone_size: few
j_call: TRBJ1-1
cdr3_aa: CASSQRQPNTEAFF
cdr3_nt: TGCGCCAGCAGCCAGAGACAGCCGAACACTGAAGCTTTCTTT

cdr3_length: 16
v_call: TRBV18
d_call: TRBD2
clone_size: few
j_call: TRBJ2-1
cdr3_aa: CASSPRAGVGVNEQFF
cdr3_nt: TGTGCCAGCTCACCCAGGGCGGGAGTGGGTGTCAATGAGCAGTTCTTC

cdr3_length: 14
v_call: TRBV9
d_call: -
clone_size: -
j_call: TRBJ1-1
cdr3_aa: CASSVESRNTEAFF
cdr3_nt: TGTGCCAGCAGCGTAGAGAGCCGGAACACTGAAGCTTTCTTT

cdr3_length: 16
v_call: TRBV7-6
d_call: -
clone_size: -
j_call: TRBJ2-5
cdr3_aa: CASSLPVAASRGTQYF
cdr3_nt: TGTGCCAGCAGCTTACCCGTAGCGGCCAGTCGTGGGACCCAGTACTTC

cdr3_length: 14
v_call: TRBV30
d_call: -
clone_size: -
j_call: TRBJ1-6
cdr3_aa: CAWNGHVRNSPLHF
cdr3_nt: TGTGCCTGGAACGGCCATGTCAGGAATTCACCCCTCCACTTT

cdr3_length: 15
v_call: TRBV28
d_call: TRBD1
clone_size: -
j_call: TRBJ1-5
cdr3_aa: CASSATGQGVIAQHF
cdr3_nt: TGTGCCAGCAGCGCAACGGGACAGGGGGTAATAGCCCAGCATTTT

cdr3_length: 14
v_call: TRBV5-1
d_call: TRBD1
clone_size: -
j_call: TRBJ2-1
cdr3_aa: CASTPRGRANEQFF
cdr3_nt: TGCGCCAGCACGCCCAGGGGGCGCGCCAATGAGCAGTTCTTC

cdr3_length: 17
v_call: TRBV5-1
d_call: -
clone_size: -
j_call: TRBJ2-6
cdr3_aa: CASSLGLVLTGANVLTF
cdr3_nt: TGCGCCAGCAGCTTGGGACTAGTACTAACTGGGGCCAACGTCCTGACTTTC

cdr3_length: 14
v_call: TRBV6-5
d_call: -
clone_size: -
j_call: TRBJ1-1
cdr3_aa: CASSSPIGGTEAFF
cdr3_nt: TGTGCCAGCAGTTCCCCCATAGGGGGCACTGAAGCTTTCTTT

cdr3_length: 17
v_call: TRBV5-1
d_call: -
clone_size: once
j_call: TRBJ1-6
cdr3_aa: CASSPEGHRLENSPLHF
cdr3_nt: TGCGCCAGCAGTCCTGAGGGACACCGTCTAGAGAATTCACCCCTCCACTTT

cdr3_length: 13
v_call: TRBV2
d_call: -
clone_size: few
j_call: TRBJ2-1
cdr3_aa: CASSEPFDNEQFF
cdr3_nt: TGTGCCAGCAGCGAACCGTTCGACAATGAGCAGTTCTTC

cdr3_length: 15
v_call: TRBV19
d_call: TRBD2
clone_size: -
j_call: TRBJ2-1
cdr3_aa: CASSNPGGPYNEQFF
cdr3_nt: TGTGCCAGTAGTAACCCGGGAGGGCCCTACAATGAGCAGTTCTTC

cdr3_length: 15
v_call: TRBV6-4
d_call: TRBD1
clone_size: -
j_call: TRBJ2-3
cdr3_aa: CASSDGDRGTDTQYF
cdr3_nt: TGTGCCAGCAGTGACGGGGACAGAGGCACAGATACGCAGTATTTT

cdr3_length: 13
v_call: TRBV12-3/TRBV12-4
d_call: -
clone_size: -
j_call: TRBJ1-5
cdr3_aa: CASMGLSNQPQHF
cdr3_nt: TGTGCCAGCATGGGGCTTAGCAATCAGCCCCAGCATTTT

cdr3_length: 12
v_call: TRBV15
d_call: TRBD1
clone_size: -
j_call: TRBJ2-1
cdr3_aa: CATSRGQGKQFF
cdr3_nt: TGTGCCACCAGCAGAGGACAGGGAAAGCAGTTCTTC

cdr3_length: 14
v_call: TRBV18
d_call: -
clone_size: -
j_call: TRBJ1-1
cdr3_aa: CASATAFQNTEAFF
cdr3_nt: TGTGCCAGCGCGACAGCTTTCCAAAACACTGAAGCTTTCTTT

cdr3_length: 16
v_call: TRBV7-6
d_call: TRBD2
clone_size: -
j_call: TRBJ2-3
cdr3_aa: CASSLGVSGSSDTQYF
cdr3_nt: TGTGCCAGCAGCTTAGGGGTTAGCGGGAGCTCAGATACGCAGTATTTT

cdr3_length: 15
v_call: TRBV29-1
d_call: -
clone_size: -
j_call: TRBJ2-3
cdr3_aa: CSVGGGRGRTDTQYF
cdr3_nt: TGCAGCGTTGGGGGGGGCAGGGGGCGAACAGATACGCAGTATTTT

cdr3_length: 15
v_call: TRBV19
d_call: -
clone_size: -
j_call: TRBJ1-5
cdr3_aa: CASSMSAGGRQPQHF
cdr3_nt: TGTGCCAGTAGTATGTCGGCAGGAGGTCGGCAGCCCCAGCATTTT

cdr3_length: 13
v_call: TRBV6-5
d_call: -
clone_size: -
j_call: TRBJ1-5
cdr3_aa: CASRSTNNQPQHF
cdr3_nt: TGTGCCAGCAGATCGACAAACAATCAGCCCCAGCATTTT

cdr3_length: 17
v_call: TRBV9
d_call: -
clone_size: -
j_call: TRBJ1-3
cdr3_aa: CASSVAAMVRGGNTIYF
cdr3_nt: TGTGCCAGCAGCGTAGCTGCGATGGTAAGGGGTGGAAACACCATATATTTT

cdr3_length: 15
v_call: TRBV11-2
d_call: TRBD1
clone_size: -
j_call: TRBJ1-4
cdr3_aa: CASSLGGTGVDKLFF
cdr3_nt: TGTGCCAGCAGCTTAGGTGGGACAGGGGTTGACAAACTGTTTTTT

cdr3_length: 13
v_call: TRBV6-5
d_call: TRBD1
clone_size: -
j_call: TRBJ1-2
cdr3_aa: CASRPQTGNGYTF
cdr3_nt: TGTGCCAGCAGACCACAGACAGGGAATGGCTACACCTTC

cdr3_length: 16
v_call: TRBV5-1
d_call: -
clone_size: -
j_call: TRBJ2-1
cdr3_aa: CASSLGGGLSYNEQFF
cdr3_nt: TGCGCCAGCAGCTTGGGGGGAGGCCTCTCCTACAATGAGCAGTTCTTC

cdr3_length: 13
v_call: TRBV2
d_call: -
clone_size: -
j_call: TRBJ1-4
cdr3_aa: CASSGGGVEKLFF
cdr3_nt: TGTGCCAGCAGTGGAGGAGGGGTCGAAAAACTGTTTTTT

cdr3_length: 11
v_call: TRBV12-3/TRBV12-4
d_call: -
clone_size: -
j_call: TRBJ1-5
cdr3_aa: CASSQFREQHF
cdr3_nt: TGTGCCAGCAGTCAATTCCGGGAGCAGCATTTT

cdr3_length: 14
v_call: TRBV9
d_call: -
clone_size: few
j_call: TRBJ1-4
cdr3_aa: CASSVGQTNEKLFF
cdr3_nt: TGTGCCAGCAGCGTTGGGCAAACTAATGAAAAACTGTTTTTT

cdr3_length: 15
v_call: TRBV7-6
d_call: -
clone_size: -
j_call: TRBJ1-1
cdr3_aa: CASSLSQGRNTEAFF
cdr3_nt: TGTGCCAGCAGCTTATCCCAGGGTCGGAACACTGAAGCTTTCTTT

cdr3_length: 14
v_call: TRBV29-1
d_call: TRBD1
clone_size: -
j_call: TRBJ1-3
cdr3_aa: CSVNDRGSGNTIYF
cdr3_nt: TGCAGCGTTAATGACAGGGGGTCTGGAAACACCATATATTTT

cdr3_length: 14
v_call: TRBV2
d_call: TRBD1
clone_size: -
j_call: TRBJ1-4
cdr3_aa: CASSQGQGGEKLFF
cdr3_nt: TGTGCCAGCAGCCAGGGACAGGGTGGCGAAAAACTGTTTTTT

cdr3_length: 15
v_call: TRBV15
d_call: -
clone_size: -
j_call: TRBJ1-4
cdr3_aa: CATSTDGQPREKLFF
cdr3_nt: TGTGCCACCAGCACCGACGGACAGCCTAGGGAAAAACTGTTTTTT

cdr3_length: 12
v_call: TRBV30
d_call: -
clone_size: -
j_call: TRBJ2-7
cdr3_aa: CAWSTSIYEQYF
cdr3_nt: TGTGCCTGGAGTACCTCTATATACGAGCAGTACTTC

cdr3_length: 15
v_call: TRBV28
d_call: TRBD2
clone_size: once
j_call: TRBJ2-3
cdr3_aa: CASSVALGGRDTQYF
cdr3_nt: TGTGCCAGCAGTGTTGCCCTCGGGGGGAGAGATACGCAGTATTTT

cdr3_length: 12
v_call: TRBV12-3/TRBV12-4
d_call: -
clone_size: -
j_call: TRBJ2-1
cdr3_aa: CASSRLGNEQFF
cdr3_nt: TGTGCCAGCAGTCGACTTGGGAATGAGCAGTTCTTC